Each of the 20 T cell receptor beta chains below was sequenced from the same sample in a study of OX40 agonist ivuxolimab in advanced cancers. Only in-frame clones appear in the TCRdb table, and some are missing; sequencing was by immunoSEQ multiplex PCR. Seen here are some 20,000 clones, 80% to 95% observed once, and the top ten hold over 50%. This sample comprised CD4+ or CD8+ T cells sorted from blood, obtained in a trial of the OX40 agonist ivuxolimab. These receptors were collected from an adult with an advanced solid tumor such as melanoma, head and neck, liver or kidney cancer.

The V and J genes are TRBV6-5 and TRBJ2-7, with a tentative D call TRBD1 (6 bases). The V end was cut by 2 bases, the J end by 0 bases, with 11 bases between. Germline-derived CDR1 and CDR2 are MNHEY and SVGAGI. This CDR3 has 15 residues. CDR3 in amino acids: CASSYGQGISYEQYF. In DNA form, the CDR3 reads TGTGCCAGCAGTTACGGGCAGGGGATCTCCTACGAGCAGTACTTC.

The chain links TRBV11-3 to TRBJ2-5; unclear D gene. CDR1 and CDR2 from the germline V gene are SGHNT and YENEEA. Between the trimmed V and J ends, which lost 2 bases and 5 bases, there was a span of 24 bases. The CDR3 has 18 residues. The CDR3 nucleotides are TGTGCCAGCAGCTTAAGTCCCACCGAGGTCCGAGCGACGGAGACCCAGTACTTC. Its protein product is CASSLSPTEVRATETQYF. Supplemented by reference TRBV11-3 and TRBJ2-5, the full variable domain reads EAGVVQSPRYKIIEKKQPVAFWCNPISGHNTLYWYLQNLGQGPELLIRYENEEAVDDSQLPKDRFSAERLKGVDSTLKIQPAELGDSAVYLCASSLSPTEVRATETQYFGPGTRLLVL.

The gene calls are TRBV11-2 and TRBJ2-7; no clear D gene. Germline V gene sequence: CDR1 SGHAT, CDR2 FQNNGV. The CDR3 spans 13 residues. Trimming removed 1 base from V and 2 bases from J, with 6 bases in between. The DNA for the CDR3 is TGTGCCAGCAGCTTAGCCGTAACCTACGAGCAGTACTTC. Protein: CASSLAVTYEQYF.

V and J are TRBV6-1 and TRBJ2-7; no firm D call. The CDR3 totals 13 residues. Germline V CDR1 and CDR2: MNHNS, SASEGT. The V gene lost 0 bases and the J gene lost 3 bases, with 6 bases spanning the gap. The CDR3 here is CASSEAGYYEQYF. CDR3 bases: TGTGCCAGCAGTGAAGCGGGGTACTACGAGCAGTACTTC.

This sequence joins TRBV5-1 and TRBJ1-2; TRBD1 matches at 7 bases. The V and J ends lost 0 bases and 6 bases, in that order; junction bases with no gene match: 23. The CDR3 consists of 20 residues. Looked up from germline, CDR1 is SGHRS and CDR2 is YFSETQ. CDR3 DNA: TGCGCCAGCAGCTTGGTTATTTCCGGGACAGCAACCAACGGGGTTCATGGCTACACCTTC. Its protein is CASSLVISGTATNGVHGYTF.

The rearrangement joins TRBV2 to TRBJ1-1, with D unclear. Trimming removed 5 bases at V and 1 base at J, with 14 bases between. This CDR3 has 15 residues. Germline V gene lookup returns CDR1 SNHLY and CDR2 FYNNEI. The CDR3 sequence: CASSFTSQANTEAFF. CDR3 DNA: TGTGCCAGCAGTTTCACATCGCAGGCGAACACTGAAGCTTTCTTT.

The chain is built from TRBV7-6 and TRBJ2-3; possible D gene TRBD2, 6 bases. Germline CDR1 SGHVS, CDR2 FNYEAQ. The CDR3 is 14 residues long. Trimming took off 5 bases at V and 5 bases at J, with 14 bases between the two ends. In DNA, the CDR3 is TGTGCCAGCAGCCCTCGACTAGTCAAAGATACGCAGTATTTT. This translates into CASSPRLVKDTQYF.

This chain joins TRBV19 and TRBJ2-2; D is perhaps TRBD1 (6 bases). V was trimmed by 5 bases and J by 1 base, leaving 14 bases between them. The CDR3 runs 16 residues. Germline CDR1 is LNHDA and CDR2 is SQIVND (reference sequence). The CDR3 here is CASSPDTGLNTGELFF. The CDR3 DNA is TGTGCCAGTAGTCCCGATACAGGGTTGAACACCGGGGAGCTGTTTTTT. Full variable domain (rest looked up from reference TRBV19 and TRBJ2-2): DGGITQSPKYLFRKEGQNVTLSCEQNLNHDAMYWYRQDPGQGLRLIYYSQIVNDFQKGDIAEGYSVSREKKESFPLTVTSAQKNPTAFYLCASSPDTGLNTGELFFGEGSRLTVL.

The sample holds one count of this clone. The rearrangement links TRBV6-1 to TRBJ2-1; the D call may be TRBD1 or TRBD2 (6 bases each). The CDR3 extends over 14 amino acids. Trimming stripped 5 bases from V and 6 bases from J, with 14 bases between. CDR1 MNHNS and CDR2 SASEGT come from the germline V gene. CDR3 amino acids: CASSILGGPNEQFF. The CDR3 region has the DNA TGTGCCAGCAGTATATTAGGGGGGCCCAATGAGCAGTTCTTC.

CDR3 DNA: TGTGCCAGCAGCTTACTGGGCCGGGGGGACAGGGTTCTGAGTGAGCAGTTCTTC. Translated, it gives CASSLLGRGDRVLSEQFF. V and J are TRBV7-6 and TRBJ2-1, with 9 bases aligning to TRBD1. CDR3 length: 18 residues. The V gene's germline CDR1 is SGHVS and CDR2 FNYEAQ. Losses at the gene ends were 2 bases for V and 9 bases for J; bases not matched to a gene: 17.

The chain combines TRBV5-1 with TRBJ2-7, with TRBD2 matching 12 bases. CDR1 and CDR2 from the germline V gene are SGHRS and YFSETQ. V lost 5 bases, J lost 4 bases, and 10 bases stayed unmatched. The CDR3 spans 16 residues. In DNA, the CDR3 is TGCGCCAGCAGTTTTTGGACTAGCGGGGCACCGTACGAGCAGTACTTC. Translated, it gives CASSFWTSGAPYEQYF.

The chain recombines TRBV11-2 with TRBJ2-2; no clear D. Germline lookup yields CDR1 SGHAT and CDR2 FQNNGV. Trimming removed 7 bases at V and 8 bases at J, with 11 bases between. CDR3 length: 12 residues. CDR3 sequence: CASIHKAGELFF. In nucleotides, the CDR3 is TGTGCCAGCATCCATAAGGCTGGGGAGCTGTTTTTT.

The chain employs TRBV4-1 and TRBJ1-5; D is possibly TRBD1 (6 bases). There are 14 residues in the CDR3. Germline CDR1 and CDR2: MGHRA and YSYEKL. V lost 1 base to trimming and J lost 8 bases, with 12 bases between them. CDR3 sequence (DNA): TGCGCCAGCAGCCAAGTGGCAGGGGCAGAGCCCCAGCATTTT. Translation: CASSQVAGAEPQHF.

The chain combines TRBV7-9 with TRBJ2-7, with D perhaps TRBD1 (5 bases). In germline, CDR1 is SEHNR, CDR2 FQNEAQ (reference sequence). V lost 4 bases and J lost 0, with 13 bases in between. This CDR3 spans 15 amino acids. CDR3 region: CASSSRGSLSYEQYF. DNA for the CDR3: TGTGCCAGCAGCTCAAGGGGCAGCCTCTCCTACGAGCAGTACTTC. The variable domain in full, completed from reference TRBV7-9 and TRBJ2-7, reads DTGVSQNPRHKITKRGQNVTFRCDPISEHNRLYWYRQTLGQGPEFLTYFQNEAQLEKSRLLSDRFSAERPKGSFSTLEIQRTEQGDSAMYLCASSSRGSLSYEQYFGPGTRLTVT.

The chain joins TRBV5-5 to TRBJ1-1; 7 bases align to TRBD1. V lost 6 bases and J lost 5; bases outside the gene matches: 10. This CDR3 has 14 amino acids. Germline assignment: CDR1 SGHKS and CDR2 YYEKEE (reference sequence). The CDR3 is CASTQDRRATEAFF. The CDR3 DNA reads TGTGCCAGCACCCAGGACAGGAGGGCGACTGAAGCTTTCTTT.

With regard to this clone: This same CDR3 is encoded by further DNA sequences in the sample. The rearrangement joins TRBV7-2 to TRBJ2-7; a possible D gene is TRBD2 (6 bases). Germline assignment: CDR1 SGHTA and CDR2 FQGNSA. V lost 1 base, J lost 1 base, and 8 bases lay in between. The CDR3 extends over 14 amino acids. The CDR3: CASSLGLESYEQYF. In nucleotides, the CDR3 is TGTGCCAGCAGCTTAGGACTAGAGTCCTACGAGCAGTACTTC. Complete variable domain (other parts from reference TRBV7-2 and TRBJ2-7): GAGVSQSPSNKVTEKGKDVELRCDPISGHTALYWYRQSLGQGLEFLIYFQGNSAPDKSGLPSDRFSAERTGGSVSTLTIQRTQQEDSAVYLCASSLGLESYEQYFGPGTRLTVT.

The chain carries TRBV13 and TRBJ1-1; TRBD1 agrees at 7 bases. J gave up 5 bases and V 5 bases, and 8 bases lay outside the gene matches. Germline CDR1 reads PRHDT; CDR2 reads FYEKMQ (reference sequence). This CDR3 is built from 14 residues. Written as DNA, the CDR3 is TGTGCCAGCAGCCTACAGGGGTGGGGGACTGAAGCTTTCTTT. As protein: CASSLQGWGTEAFF.

V and J are TRBV6-4 and TRBJ1-5; D gene ambiguous. Germline CDR1 and CDR2: MRHNA and SNTAGT. CDR3 length: 15 amino acids. V dropped 3 bases and J dropped 0 bases, with 9 bases sitting between them. The CDR3 region is CASSENGGSNQPQHF. CDR3 nucleotides: TGTGCCAGCAGTGAAAACGGTGGTAGCAATCAGCCCCAGCATTTT.

The DNA for the CDR3 is TGTGCCACCAGCCCCCCGCACGGGAAGGGAGAAACTAATGAAAAACTGTTTTTT. Its translation: CATSPPHGKGETNEKLFF. This sequence joins TRBV15 and TRBJ1-4; D is unresolved. The germline V gene encodes CDR1 LNHNV and CDR2 YYDKDF (reference sequence). This CDR3 has 18 amino acids. Trimming pared 5 bases from V and 1 base from J, leaving 20 bases between.

The gene calls are TRBV6-1 and TRBJ1-3, with D perhaps matching TRBD1 (5 bases). Trimming took off 7 bases at V and 7 bases at J, with 14 bases between the two ends. The CDR3 is made up of 13 amino acids. Germline values: CDR1 MNHNS, CDR2 SASEGT. The CDR3 DNA sequence: TGTGCCAGCATGTGGGACCTGGAGAACACCATATATTTT. Its protein product is CASMWDLENTIYF.